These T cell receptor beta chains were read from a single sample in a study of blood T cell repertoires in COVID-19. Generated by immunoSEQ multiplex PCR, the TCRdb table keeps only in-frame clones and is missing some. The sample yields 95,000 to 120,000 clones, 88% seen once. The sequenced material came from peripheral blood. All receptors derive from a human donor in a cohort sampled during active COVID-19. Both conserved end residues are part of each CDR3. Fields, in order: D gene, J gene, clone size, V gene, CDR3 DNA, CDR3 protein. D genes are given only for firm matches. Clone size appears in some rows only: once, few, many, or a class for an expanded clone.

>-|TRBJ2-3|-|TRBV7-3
TGTGCCAGCAGCGCGACTAGCCTGGGGGCGGATACGCAGTATTTT
CASSATSLGADTQYF
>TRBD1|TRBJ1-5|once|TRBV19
TGTGCCAGTACTAACACAGGGGTAGGCAATCAGCCCCAGCATTTT
CASTNTGVGNQPQHF
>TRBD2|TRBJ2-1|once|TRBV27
TGTGCCAGCAGTCCAACCCGACTAGCGGGAGCCTACAATGAGCAGTTCTTC
CASSPTRLAGAYNEQFF
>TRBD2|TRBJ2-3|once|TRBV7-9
TGTGCCAGCAGCTTAGCTCCCGCGGGAGGCACAGATACGCAGTATTTT
CASSLAPAGGTDTQYF
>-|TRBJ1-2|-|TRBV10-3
TGTGCCATCAGTGGGCAGGCCAACTATGGCTACACCTTC
CAISGQANYGYTF
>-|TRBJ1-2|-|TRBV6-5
TGTGCCAGCCGGATGGGCCAGTTCTATGGCTACACCTTC
CASRMGQFYGYTF
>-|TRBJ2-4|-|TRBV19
TGTGCCAGCAGTACAGGGACAAAAAACATTCAGTACTTC
CASSTGTKNIQYF
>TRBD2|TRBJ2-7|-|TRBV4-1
TGCGCCAGCAGCCAACTAGCGGGGTCCTACGAGCAGTACTTC
CASSQLAGSYEQYF
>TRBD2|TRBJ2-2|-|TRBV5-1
TGCGCCAGCAGCTTGGCCCCCCTTGGCGGGGGGGCGTTTGACGGGGAGCTGTTTTTT
CASSLAPLGGGAFDGELFF
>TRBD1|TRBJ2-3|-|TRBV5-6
TGTGCCAGCAGCTTGGGACAGGGGAAGGATACGCAGTATTTT
CASSLGQGKDTQYF
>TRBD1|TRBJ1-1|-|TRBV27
TGTGCCAGCAGTTGGGGACAGGGTGGAACTGAAGCTTTCTTT
CASSWGQGGTEAFF
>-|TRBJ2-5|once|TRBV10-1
TGCGCCAGCAGTCGGACAGCTGAGCAAGAGACCCAGTACTTC
CASSRTAEQETQYF
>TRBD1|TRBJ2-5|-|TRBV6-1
TGTGCCAGCAGTGCAGAGGGGACAGGACGCGGGAACCAAGAGACCCAGTACTTC
CASSAEGTGRGNQETQYF
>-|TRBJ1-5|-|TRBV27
TGTGCCAGCAGGATAGGGCAGGGGTTTGCTCAGCCCCAGCATTTT
CASRIGQGFAQPQHF
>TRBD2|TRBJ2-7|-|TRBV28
TGTGCCAGCAGCCGGTCTACTAGCGGGAGCGACGAGCAGTACTTC
CASSRSTSGSDEQYF
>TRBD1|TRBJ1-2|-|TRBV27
TGTGCCAGCAGCCATACCGGGACAGGGGGCGGCTTCCACTATGGCTACACCTTC
CASSHTGTGGGFHYGYTF
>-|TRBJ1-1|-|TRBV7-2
TGTGCCAGCAGCTTAGTCGCCCGAGGAACTGAAGCTTTCTTT
CASSLVARGTEAFF
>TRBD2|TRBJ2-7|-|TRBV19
TGTGCCAGTAGTATTGGCGGGAGCTCCTACGAGCAGTACTTC
CASSIGGSSYEQYF
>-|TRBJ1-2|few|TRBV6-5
TGTGCCAGCAGGACGGGTGACTATGGCTACACCTTC
CASRTGDYGYTF
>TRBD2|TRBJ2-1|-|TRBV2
TGTGCCAGCAGTGGGGGGACTAGCGGGAGAAATGAGCAGTTCTTC
CASSGGTSGRNEQFF
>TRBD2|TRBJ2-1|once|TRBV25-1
TGTGCCAGCAGTGAAATCGAGCGGGAGCACACCTACAATGAGCAGTTCTTC
CASSEIEREHTYNEQFF
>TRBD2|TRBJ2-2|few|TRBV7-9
TGTGCCAGCAACCCGTGGGTAGCGGGAGACCAATACACCGGGGAGCTGTTTTTT
CASNPWVAGDQYTGELFF
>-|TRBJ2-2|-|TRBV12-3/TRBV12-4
TGTGCCAGCAGTTTGAACGGGGGGGAGCTGTTTTTT
CASSLNGGELFF
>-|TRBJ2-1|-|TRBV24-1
TGTGCCACCAGTGGTGGACAAGGGCAGTTCTTC
CATSGGQGQFF
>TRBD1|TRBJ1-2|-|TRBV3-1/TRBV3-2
TGTGCCAGCAGCGTTGACAGGGGAGGATATGGCTACACCTTC
CASSVDRGGYGYTF
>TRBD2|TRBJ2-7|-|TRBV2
TGTGCCAGCAGACCGGGACTAGCGGCCACCTACGAGCAGTACTTC
CASRPGLAATYEQYF
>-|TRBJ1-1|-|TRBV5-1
TGCGCCAGCAGCTCGACAGAAAAGAACACTGAAGCTTTCTTT
CASSSTEKNTEAFF
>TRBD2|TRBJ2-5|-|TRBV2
TGTGCCAGCAGCTCCCTCTGGACTAGCGCAAGCCAAGAGACCCAGTACTTC
CASSSLWTSASQETQYF
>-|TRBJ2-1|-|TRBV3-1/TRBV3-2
TGTGCCAGCAGCCCCGGGACACCAGCTTACAATGAGCAGTTCTTC
CASSPGTPAYNEQFF
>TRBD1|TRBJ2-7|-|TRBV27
TGTGCCAGCAGTTTCTCGGGACAGGGGGCATACGAGCAGTACTTC
CASSFSGQGAYEQYF
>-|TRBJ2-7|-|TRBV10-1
TGCGCCAGCAGTGAGTCACCCCTACCCTACGAGCAGTACTTC
CASSESPLPYEQYF
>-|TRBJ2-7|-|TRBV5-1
TGCGCCAGCAGCTCGGAAGACAGCGAGACCTACGAGCAGTACTTC
CASSSEDSETYEQYF
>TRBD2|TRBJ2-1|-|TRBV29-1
TGCAGCGTCCGGACTAGCGGGAGTACGGATGAGCAGTTCTTC
CSVRTSGSTDEQFF
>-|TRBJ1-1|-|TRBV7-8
TGTGCCAGCAGCTTAGCCCCGGAGGGGCTGAACACTGAAGCTTTCTTT
CASSLAPEGLNTEAFF
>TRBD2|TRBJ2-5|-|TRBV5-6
TGTGCCAGCAGCTTTCCGGGACTAGCGGAACCGGGCCAAGAGACCCAGTACTTC
CASSFPGLAEPGQETQYF
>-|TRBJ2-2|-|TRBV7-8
TGTGCCAGCAGCTTAGGGGGCAGGGGCACCGGGGAGCTGTTTTTT
CASSLGGRGTGELFF
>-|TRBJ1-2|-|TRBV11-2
TGTGCCAGCAGCTTAGAACCGACAGGACGCAACTATGGCTACACCTTC
CASSLEPTGRNYGYTF
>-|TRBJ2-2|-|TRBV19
TGTGCCAGTATAGGGGGACCCCTCCCCGGGGAGCTGTTTTTT
CASIGGPLPGELFF
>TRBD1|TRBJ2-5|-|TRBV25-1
TGTGCCAGCACCCCACGTACCGGGACAGGGGCGTTACAAGAGACCCAGTACTTC
CASTPRTGTGALQETQYF
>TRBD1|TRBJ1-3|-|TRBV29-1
TGCAGCGTGTACGACAGGGCTGGAAACACCATATATTTT
CSVYDRAGNTIYF
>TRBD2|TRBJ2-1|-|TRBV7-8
TGTGCCAGCAGGTTGAACCGACTAGCGGGGGGGCGAGGGGATGAGCAGTTCTTC
CASRLNRLAGGRGDEQFF
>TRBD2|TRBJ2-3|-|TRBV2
TGTGCCAGCAGTGGACTAGCGGGGGAACTAGATACGCAGTATTTT
CASSGLAGELDTQYF
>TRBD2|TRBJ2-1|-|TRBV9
TGTGCCAGCAGCTCAGGACTAGCGTCGAGCTCCTACAATGAGCAGTTCTTC
CASSSGLASSSYNEQFF
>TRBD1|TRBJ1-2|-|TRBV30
TGTGCCTGGAGTTACAGGGGTAGGTACACCTTC
CAWSYRGRYTF
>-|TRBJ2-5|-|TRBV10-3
TGTGCCATCAGTGAACAGGGTGAAGAGACCCAGTACTTC
CAISEQGEETQYF
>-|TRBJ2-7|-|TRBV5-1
TGCGCCAGCAGCCTGACTCTAGGCTACGAGCAGTACTTC
CASSLTLGYEQYF
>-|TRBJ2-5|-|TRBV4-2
TGTGCCAGCAGGCTCTTCGGATCACAGGGGACCCAGTACTTC
CASRLFGSQGTQYF
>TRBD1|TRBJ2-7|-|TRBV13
TGTGCCAGCAGCCCCCGGACAGGGAGTTCCTACGAGCAGTACTTC
CASSPRTGSSYEQYF
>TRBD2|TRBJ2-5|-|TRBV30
TGTGCCTCTTCGCGGGGGACGGCGGAGACCCAGTACTTC
CASSRGTAETQYF
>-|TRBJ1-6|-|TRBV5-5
TGTGCCAGCAGCCAGACAGCTCCTTCGGGTTACTATAATTCACCCCTCCACTTT
CASSQTAPSGYYNSPLHF
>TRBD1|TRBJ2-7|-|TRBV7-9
TGTGCCAGCAGCACTCGGGACAGCTACGAGCAGTACTTC
CASSTRDSYEQYF
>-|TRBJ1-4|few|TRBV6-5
TGTGCCAGCACCGGAGGGTCGGGCGAAAAACTGTTTTTT
CASTGGSGEKLFF
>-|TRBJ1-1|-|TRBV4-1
TGCGCCAGCAGCCTATTACAGCTGAACACTGAAGCTTTCTTT
CASSLLQLNTEAFF
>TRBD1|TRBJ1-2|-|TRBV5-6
TGTGCCAGCAGCTCGGGACAGGGGGCGTCTTACTTC
CASSSGQGASYF
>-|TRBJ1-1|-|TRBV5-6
TGTGCCAGCAGCTGGGCGCGGGCATCTGAGTTCTTT
CASSWARASEFF
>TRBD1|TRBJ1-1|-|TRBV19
TGTGCCAGTAGGAAGGGGACAGGGGGCGCGGAGGGCACTGAAGCTTTCTTT
CASRKGTGGAEGTEAFF
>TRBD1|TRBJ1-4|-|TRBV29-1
TGCAGCGTAGAGGCAGGGGGCCGTAATGAAAAACTGTTTTTT
CSVEAGGRNEKLFF
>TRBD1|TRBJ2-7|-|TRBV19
TGTGCCAGTAGCCCCACAGGGGGGAGCTCCTACGAGCAGTACTTC
CASSPTGGSSYEQYF
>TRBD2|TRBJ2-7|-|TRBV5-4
TGTGCCAGCAGCTTACGGCGGCTAGCGGGAGGGCCCCCAGGGCTGGAGGAGCAGTACTTC
CASSLRRLAGGPPGLEEQYF
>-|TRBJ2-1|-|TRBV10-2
TGCGCCAGCAGGGGGGGCTACAATGAGCAGTTCTTC
CASRGGYNEQFF